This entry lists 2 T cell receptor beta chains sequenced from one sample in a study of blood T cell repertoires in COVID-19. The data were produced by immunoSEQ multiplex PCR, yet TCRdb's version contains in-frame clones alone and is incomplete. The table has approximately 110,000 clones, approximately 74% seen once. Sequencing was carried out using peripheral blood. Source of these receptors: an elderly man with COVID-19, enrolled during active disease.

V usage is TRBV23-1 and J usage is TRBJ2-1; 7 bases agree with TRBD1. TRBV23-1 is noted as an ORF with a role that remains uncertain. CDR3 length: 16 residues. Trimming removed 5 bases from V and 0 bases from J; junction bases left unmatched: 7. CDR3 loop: CASSAQTGNSYNEQFF. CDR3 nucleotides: TGCGCCAGCAGTGCCCAGACAGGGAACTCCTACAATGAGCAGTTCTTC.

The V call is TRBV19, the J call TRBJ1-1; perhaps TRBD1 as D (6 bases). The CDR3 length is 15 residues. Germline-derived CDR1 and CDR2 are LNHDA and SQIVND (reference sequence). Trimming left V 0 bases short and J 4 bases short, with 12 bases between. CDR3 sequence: CASSIETGRGTEAFF. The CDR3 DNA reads TGTGCCAGTAGTATAGAGACAGGAAGAGGCACTGAAGCTTTCTTT.